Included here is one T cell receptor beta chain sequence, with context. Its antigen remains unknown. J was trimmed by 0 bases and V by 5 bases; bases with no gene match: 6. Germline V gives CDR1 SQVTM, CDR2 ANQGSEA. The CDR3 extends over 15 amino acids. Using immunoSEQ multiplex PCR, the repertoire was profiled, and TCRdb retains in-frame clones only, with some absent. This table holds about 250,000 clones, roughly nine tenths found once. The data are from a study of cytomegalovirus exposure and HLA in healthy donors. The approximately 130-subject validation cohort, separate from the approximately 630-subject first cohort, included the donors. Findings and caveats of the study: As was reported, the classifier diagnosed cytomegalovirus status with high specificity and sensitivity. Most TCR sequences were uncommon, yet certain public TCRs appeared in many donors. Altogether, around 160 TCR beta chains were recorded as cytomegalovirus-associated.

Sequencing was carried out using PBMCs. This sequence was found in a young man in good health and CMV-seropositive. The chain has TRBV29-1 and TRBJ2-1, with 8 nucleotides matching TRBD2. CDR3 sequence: CSVQSSGSSYNEQFF. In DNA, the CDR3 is TGCAGCGTTCAGTCGAGCGGGAGCTCCTACAATGAGCAGTTCTTC.